One and the same sample provided the 25 T cell receptor beta chains below, sequenced in a study of cytomegalovirus exposure and HLA in healthy donors. Profiling relied on immunoSEQ multiplex PCR, and the TCRdb table lists in-frame clones only, not all of them. The profile shows about 150,000 clones, 80% to 95% of them singletons. The specimen was PBMCs. The receptors were gathered from a man aged 18 to 30 in good health and CMV-seronegative.

The J gene is TRBJ2-5, the V gene TRBV10-3, with 11 bases identical to TRBD2. Germline V gene data show CDR1 as ENHRY and CDR2 as SYGVKD. The CDR3 consists of 16 residues. The V gene end was trimmed by 4 bases and the J gene end by 1 base; junction bases not matched to a gene: 5. CDR3: CAISGLAGGGQETQYF. The CDR3, as DNA: TGTGCCATCAGTGGCCTAGCGGGAGGAGGCCAAGAGACCCAGTACTTC.

As to this clone: The junction and the germline gene differ at one end; a read error may be behind it. This rearrangement joins TRBV4-1 to TRBJ2-2, with TRBD2 as a possible D gene (6 bases). Germline lookup yields CDR1 MGHRA and CDR2 YSYEKL. This CDR3 region has 19 residues. The CDR3 region has the DNA TGCGCCAGTAGCCACTCCTCCCCCGCGGGGAGTCAACTCACCGGGGAGCTGTTTTTT. It is translated as CASSHSSPAGSQLTGELFF.

This clone has a single count. This chain connects TRBV5-6 to TRBJ2-3, with D tentatively TRBD2 (6 bases). The CDR3 contains 15 residues. CDR1 and CDR2 (germline): SGHDT, YYEEEE. Trimming cost V 2 bases and J 2 bases, with 12 bases left between them. The CDR3 nucleotides read TGTGCCAGCAGCTTCCGGGACTTCATCACAGATACGCAGTATTTT. It yields the protein CASSFRDFITDTQYF.

This clone was picked up one time. This rearrangement joins TRBV6-5 to TRBJ1-1; D gene ambiguous. CDR3 length: 15 amino acids. V lost 5 bases to trimming and J lost 1 base, with 14 bases between them. Germline assignment: CDR1 MNHEY and CDR2 SVGAGI. The CDR3 DNA sequence: TGTGCCAGCAGTCTCGTCGGTTTTCCGAACACTGAAGCTTTCTTT. As protein: CASSLVGFPNTEAFF.

This clone has just one count. The chain is built from TRBV6-5 and TRBJ2-1, with 8 nucleotides matching TRBD2. V trimming: 8 bases; J trimming: 9 bases; junction bases outside the gene matches: 15. Per the germline V gene, CDR1 is MNHEY and CDR2 is SVGAGI. The CDR3 loop spans 15 amino acids. CDR3 sequence: CASEPGGPPSGEQFF. CDR3 bases: TGTGCCAGCGAGCCGGGGGGGCCTCCAAGTGGTGAGCAGTTCTTC.

The chain joins TRBV13 to TRBJ2-7, with TRBD2 identical over 7 bases. Per the germline V gene, CDR1 is PRHDT and CDR2 is FYEKMQ (reference sequence). V was clipped by 5 bases and J by 3 bases; unmatched bases: 7. The CDR3 extends over 14 amino acids. This chain's CDR3 is CASSRTSRRYEQYV. Written as DNA, the CDR3 is TGTGCCAGCAGCCGGACTAGTCGTCGCTACGAGCAGTACGTC.

DNA for the CDR3: TGTGCCAGCACGACAGGGGGAGCGGGAATAACCGGGGAGCTGTTTTTT. Translation: CASTTGGAGITGELFF. V and J are TRBV5-4 and TRBJ2-2; TRBD1 matches 9 bases. The V gene's germline CDR1 is SGHNT and CDR2 YYREEE (reference sequence). The CDR3 loop spans 16 amino acids. The J segment lost 5 bases and the V segment lost 6 bases, leaving 11 bases of the junction unmatched.

V gene TRBV7-6 combines with J gene TRBJ1-6; D uncertain. Germline V gene lookup returns CDR1 SGHVS and CDR2 FNYEAQ. Trimming took 1 base from V and 7 from J, leaving 11 bases between them. This CDR3 contains 15 residues. The CDR3 protein is CASSLDRVQNSPLHF. Written as DNA, the CDR3 is TGTGCCAGCAGCTTAGACAGAGTCCAAAATTCACCCCTCCACTTT.

The chain combines TRBV13 with TRBJ1-1; TRBD1 agrees at 7 bases. J lost 6 bases, V lost 4 bases, and 17 bases had no gene match. The CDR3 runs to 17 residues. Germline lookup yields CDR1 PRHDT and CDR2 FYEKMQ (reference sequence). The CDR3: CASSSKRRQGLTAEAFF. The CDR3 coding sequence is TGTGCCAGCAGCTCCAAGCGGAGACAGGGATTGACTGCTGAAGCTTTCTTT.

The rearrangement joins TRBV9 to TRBJ1-4; 8 bases fit TRBD1. V gave up 3 bases and J gave up 4 bases; unmatched junction bases: 5. There are 15 residues in the CDR3. Germline V gives CDR1 SGDLS, CDR2 YYNGEE. CDR3 region: CASSARQGYNEKLFF. The DNA for the CDR3 is TGTGCCAGCAGCGCCCGACAGGGGTATAATGAAAAACTGTTTTTT.

The chain combines TRBV19 with TRBJ2-2; D is uncertain. Trimming stripped 0 bases from V and 3 bases from J, with 8 bases between. This CDR3 comprises 15 residues. The germline V gene encodes CDR1 LNHDA and CDR2 SQIVND (reference sequence). CDR3 DNA sequence: TGTGCCAGTAGTATAGAACTAAGTTACACCGGGGAGCTGTTTTTT. It translates to CASSIELSYTGELFF.

This clone appeared a single time. The rearrangement links TRBV18 to TRBJ2-3, with no clear D. Trimming removed 4 bases from V and 6 bases from J, with 17 bases in between. Germline loops: CDR1 KGHSH, CDR2 LQKENI. The CDR3 runs 15 residues. The CDR3: CASSLDSGVYDTQYF. The CDR3 nucleotides read TGTGCCAGCTCACTAGACTCTGGAGTGTACGATACGCAGTATTTT. Based on the CDR3 plus reference TRBV18 and TRBJ2-3, the full variable domain is NAGVMQNPRHLVRRRGQEARLRCSPMKGHSHVYWYRQLPEEGLKFMVYLQKENIIDESGMPKERFSAEFPKEGPSILRIQQVVRGDSAAYFCASSLDSGVYDTQYFGPGTRLTVL.

The chain links TRBV27 to TRBJ2-2; 9 bases agree with TRBD2. Losses at the gene ends were 10 bases for V and 3 bases for J; bases not matched to a gene: 3. The V gene's germline CDR1 is MNHEY and CDR2 SMNVEV (reference sequence). This CDR3 comprises 13 residues. CDR3 loop: CAISGRHTGELFF. The CDR3 region has the DNA TGTGCCATAAGCGGGAGGCACACCGGGGAGCTGTTTTTT.

The rearrangement uses TRBV7-9 and TRBJ2-1; TRBD1 matches at 7 bases. The CDR3 is made up of 14 amino acids. Trimming removed 5 bases from V and 15 bases from J; junction bases left unmatched: 16. Germline V CDR1 and CDR2: SEHNR, FQNEAQ (reference sequence). The CDR3 coding sequence is TGTGCCAGCAGCCACGGGACAGCGCAAATAGCAGCGTTCTTC. Protein: CASSHGTAQIAAFF.

The CDR3 protein is CASRTSGHHGGSSYEQYV. The CDR3 bases are TGTGCCAGCAGAACTAGCGGCCACCACGGGGGGAGCTCCTACGAGCAGTACGTC. This sequence joins TRBV9 and TRBJ2-7; TRBD2 matches at 8 bases. After removal of 5 bases from V and 0 bases from J, the junction contained 16 bases not matched to a gene. CDR1 and CDR2 (germline): SGDLS, YYNGEE. The CDR3 has 18 amino acids.

The V and J genes are TRBV7-6 and TRBJ2-1; D perhaps matches TRBD2 (6 bases). This CDR3 region has 14 residues. Trimming shortened V by 1 base and J by 6 bases, and 10 bases separated the two germline ends. The germline CDR1 and CDR2 sequences are SGHVS and FNYEAQ. Written as DNA, the CDR3 is TGTGCCAGCAGCTTAGGGACTACTTCCAATGAGCAGTTCTTC. As protein: CASSLGTTSNEQFF.

The V and J genes are TRBV5-4 and TRBJ2-7; perhaps TRBD2 as D (5 bases). CDR1 is SGHNT and CDR2 is YYREEE in the germline V gene (reference sequence). This CDR3 has 14 amino acids. Trimming took 6 bases from V and 2 from J, leaving 15 bases between them. CDR3 bases: TGTGCCAGCAATTCAGCGGCCCCCCCCTACGAGCAGTACTTC. It translates to CASNSAAPPYEQYF.

The chain joins TRBV21-1 to TRBJ2-7; the table assigns TRBD1, which was not confirmed against the DNA. TRBV21-1 is assigned pseudogene status. This CDR3 has 12 amino acids. DNA of the CDR3: TGTGCCGCAACACAGGGGTACTACGAGCAGTACTTC. Translated: CAATQGYYEQYF.

The rearrangement uses TRBV30 and TRBJ2-2; possibly TRBD2 for D (5 bases). Germline V gene data show CDR1 as GTSNPN and CDR2 as SVGIG (reference sequence). This CDR3 is built from 14 residues. The ends were cut back, 0 bases at V and 4 bases at J, with 9 bases in the middle. In nucleotides, the CDR3 is TGTGCCTGGAGTGTCCTAGGAGGCACCGGGGAGCTGTTTTTT. Its protein is CAWSVLGGTGELFF.

The V gene is TRBV9, the J gene TRBJ2-7; D is ambiguous. V lost 0 bases and J lost 3, with 7 bases in between. The CDR3 is 13 residues long. CDR1 SGDLS and CDR2 YYNGEE come from the germline V gene. In DNA form, the CDR3 reads TGTGCCAGCAGCGTAGGACATCGCTACGAGCAGTACTTC. It codes for CASSVGHRYEQYF.

The chain joins TRBV6-6 to TRBJ1-5; 7 bases line up with TRBD1. Germline trimming cut 6 bases from V and 4 bases from J; bases unmatched to any gene: 9. This CDR3 spans 15 amino acids. CDR1 and CDR2 (germline): MNHNY, SVGAGI (reference sequence). The CDR3 DNA follows: TGTGCCAGCAGCACCGGGACAGAGACTAATCAGCCCCAGCATTTT. It is translated as CASSTGTETNQPQHF.

The V call is TRBV6-1, the J call TRBJ2-7; TRBD2 matches 11 bases. Trimming took 3 bases from V and 0 from J; bases not matched to a gene: 4. The CDR3 loop spans 16 amino acids. Germline assignment: CDR1 MNHNS and CDR2 SASEGT. CDR3 region: CASSDLAGGSSYEQYF. CDR3 bases: TGTGCCAGCAGTGACTTAGCGGGGGGGAGCTCCTACGAGCAGTACTTC.

This clone has more than one count but fewer than ten. The chain recombines TRBV6-4 with TRBJ2-1, with D maybe TRBD2 (6 bases). The ends were cut back, 5 bases at V and 5 bases at J, with 16 bases in the middle. Germline CDR1 MRHNA, CDR2 SNTAGT. The CDR3 runs to 15 residues. The DNA of the CDR3 is TGTGCCAGCAGTCCCGACGCGGGGACGAACAATGAGCAGTTCTTC. Translated, it gives CASSPDAGTNNEQFF.

This chain joins TRBV13 and TRBJ1-2, with TRBD1 identical over 7 bases. CDR1 and CDR2 (germline): PRHDT, FYEKMQ (reference sequence). This CDR3 contains 16 residues. Trimming removed 5 bases from V and 6 bases from J; junction bases left unmatched: 15. The CDR3 DNA is TGTGCCAGCAGCCGAACACCCAGACAGGGAGTTGATGGCTACACCTTC. It codes for CASSRTPRQGVDGYTF.

The chain has TRBV7-9 and TRBJ2-3; D is unclear. The germline V gene has CDR1 SEHNR and CDR2 FQNEAQ (reference sequence). V was trimmed by 1 base and J by 4 bases, leaving 6 bases between them. This CDR3 has 13 residues. The CDR3 region is CASSLDPSDTQYF. In DNA form, the CDR3 reads TGTGCCAGCAGCTTAGATCCGTCAGATACGCAGTATTTT.